This paragraph reports one T cell receptor beta chain. Its antigen is unknown. The data were taken from a study of CD8+ T cells in alopecia areata. Study results and caveats: Although TCR sharing was seen in mice, sharing across patients was less clear, possibly for HLA-related reasons.

Germline V gives CDR1 SGHTA, CDR2 FQGTGA. CDR3 size: 15 residues. The V and J ends lost 3 bases and 1 base respectively, with 12 bases between them. TCR sequencing used cDNA made by reverse transcription of extracted RNA. Here immunoSEQ multiplex PCR was the method, and the copy in TCRdb shows in-frame clones only, minus some. Of 90,000 to 120,000 clones in the sample, over 55% were seen once. The chain uses TRBV7-3 and TRBJ2-5; D may be TRBD2 (6 bases). The TCR was taken from a human donor with alopecia areata. The sample taken for sequencing was NKG2D-low CD8+ T cells sorted from blood. CDR3 protein: CASSFYGGLQETQYF. In nucleotides, the CDR3 is TGTGCCAGCAGCTTTTACGGGGGACTCCAAGAGACCCAGTACTTC.